The 20 T cell receptor beta chains listed next were all sequenced from one sample in a study of patients and donors after allogeneic stem cell transplantation. Via MiXCR, TCRdb re-called the RT-PCR reads, giving one row per CDR3 protein. Of about a million distinct CDR3 sequences listed, about 20% are singletons. The source material was blood, either unsorted or a sorted T cell fraction (not recorded which). These receptors came from a human donor who was either an allogeneic HSCT recipient or a stem cell or donor lymphocyte infusion donor (not recorded which). It is not recorded whose cells these are; they may come from a transplant donor.

This clonotype was counted at least ten times. This chain uses TRBV7-9 with TRBJ1-4; D possibly corresponds to TRBD1 (5 bases). From germline, CDR1 is SEHNR and CDR2 FQNEAQ (reference sequence). Trimming stripped 1 base from V and 0 bases from J, with 12 bases between. This CDR3 contains 17 residues. This chain's CDR3 is CASSLGVGAATNEKLFF. CDR3 DNA: TGTGCCAGCAGCTTAGGAGTCGGGGCCGCAACTAATGAAAAACTGTTTTTT.

This clonotype turned up a few times. The chain recombines TRBV4-2 with TRBJ2-7; TRBD2 agrees at 11 bases. J gave up 0 bases and V 0 bases, and 7 bases lay outside the gene matches. The length of the CDR3 is 18 residues. The germline V gene has CDR1 LGHNA and CDR2 YNFKEQ. The DNA of the CDR3 is TGTGCCAGCAGCCAAGAAGCTAGCGGGAGGACAAGCTCCTACGAGCAGTACTTC. It translates to CASSQEASGRTSSYEQYF.

This clonotype was recorded many times. The rearrangement links TRBV24-1 to TRBJ2-1; no clear D gene. CDR3 length: 14 residues. The V end was cut by 5 bases, the J end by 0 bases, with 7 bases between. From germline, CDR1 is KGHDR and CDR2 SFDVKD. CDR3 nucleotide sequence: TGTGCCACCAGTGGACGGACCTCCTACAATGAGCAGTTCTTC. The encoded protein is CATSGRTSYNEQFF.

V is TRBV7-6 and J is TRBJ2-7, with TRBD1 as a possible D gene (6 bases). This CDR3 region has 13 residues. Trimming cost V 5 bases and J 5 bases, with 13 bases left between them. Per germline, CDR1 SGHVS and CDR2 FNYEAQ. The CDR3 region is CASSPFGQNEQYF. In DNA, the CDR3 is TGTGCCAGCAGCCCCTTCGGACAGAACGAGCAGTACTTC.

The gene calls are TRBV12-3 or TRBV12-4 and TRBJ2-4; 10 nucleotides agree with TRBD2. After removal of 6 bases from V and 1 base from J, the junction contained 6 bases not matched to a gene. The CDR3 contains 16 residues. CDR3 sequence (DNA): TGTGCCAGCAGCCAGCGGGGGGGGTTGGCCAAAAACATTCAGTACTTC. It yields the protein CASSQRGGLAKNIQYF.

CDR3 residues: CASSLGSGRGTDTQYF. In nucleotides, the CDR3 is TGTGCCAGCAGCTTAGGCAGCGGGAGGGGCACAGATACGCAGTATTTT. The rearrangement links TRBV7-2 to TRBJ2-3; 10 nucleotides agree with TRBD2. Germline CDR1 SGHTA, CDR2 FQGNSA. The CDR3 totals 16 residues. V lost 1 base and J lost 1; bases outside the gene matches: 2. The whole variable domain, remainder taken from reference TRBV7-2 and TRBJ2-3, is GAGVSQSPSNKVTEKGKDVELRCDPISGHTALYWYRQSLGQGLEFLIYFQGNSAPDKSGLPSDRFSAERTGGSVSTLTIQRTQQEDSAVYLCASSLGSGRGTDTQYFGPGTRLTVL.

This clonotype was detected only once. The chain joins TRBV5-1 to TRBJ2-3, with D perhaps matching TRBD2 (5 bases). The CDR3 totals 16 residues. V lost 3 bases and J lost 4, with 18 bases in between. CDR1 is SGHRS and CDR2 is YFSETQ in the germline V gene. CDR3 loop: CASSSWPPGKSDTQYF. The DNA for the CDR3 is TGCGCCAGCAGCTCATGGCCCCCCGGGAAATCAGATACGCAGTATTTT.

This clonotype was seen repeatedly, ten times or more. The gene calls are TRBV12-3 or TRBV12-4 and TRBJ2-1; 8 bases map to TRBD1. V shed 6 bases and J 8 bases; nucleotides not matched to a gene: 12. The CDR3 is 15 residues long. Here the CDR3 DNA reads TGTGCCAGCAGCCCGGGTGACAGGGGAGCCGATGAGCAGTTCTTC. Residues: CASSPGDRGADEQFF.

This clonotype turned up a few times. V and J are TRBV21-1 and TRBJ2-1; the table's D gene call, TRBD2, was not cross checked with the DNA. TRBV21-1 is assigned pseudogene status. The CDR3 is 16 residues long. This CDR3 reads CASTTLVAGGGNEQFF. The CDR3 DNA reads TGTGCCAGCACCACATTGGTAGCGGGAGGGGGTAATGAGCAGTTCTTC.

In its sample, this clonotype was seen many times. This chain's CDR3 is CASSSDRGSNQPQHF. The CDR3 DNA reads as TGTGCCAGCAGCTCGGACAGGGGTAGCAATCAGCCCCAGCATTTT. The chain is built from TRBV7-9 and TRBJ1-5, with 9 bases matching TRBD1. This CDR3 has 15 residues. Germline V gene sequence: CDR1 SEHNR, CDR2 FQNEAQ (reference sequence). With V trimmed by 4 bases and J by 0 bases, 1 base remained unmatched.

This clonotype has a handful of counts. The chain joins TRBV9 to TRBJ1-1; tentatively, D is TRBD1 (5 bases). Germline V gives CDR1 SGDLS, CDR2 YYNGEE. CDR3 length: 16 residues. V was shortened by 4 bases and J by 1 base, with 17 bases between the two germline ends. CDR3 sequence: CASSSKATAPNTEAFF. The CDR3 DNA follows: TGTGCCAGCAGCTCCAAAGCGACAGCTCCGAACACTGAAGCTTTCTTT.

The rearrangement joins TRBV19 to TRBJ1-1, with unresolved D. The CDR3 consists of 13 residues. V gave up 3 bases and J gave up 1 base, with 6 bases separating them. Germline lookup yields CDR1 LNHDA and CDR2 SQIVND (reference sequence). CDR3 DNA sequence: TGTGCCAGTAGTATCTCTACGAACACTGAAGCTTTCTTT. Translation: CASSISTNTEAFF. Filled out from reference TRBV19 and TRBJ1-1, the complete variable domain reads DGGITQSPKYLFRKEGQNVTLSCEQNLNHDAMYWYRQDPGQGLRLIYYSQIVNDFQKGDIAEGYSVSREKKESFPLTVTSAQKNPTAFYLCASSISTNTEAFFGQGTRLTVV.

The gene calls are TRBV24-1 and TRBJ2-5; TRBD1 might be the D (6 bases). The CDR3 is 15 amino acids. V was shortened by 0 bases and J by 2 bases, with 9 bases between the two germline ends. In germline, CDR1 is KGHDR, CDR2 SFDVKD. DNA of the CDR3: TGTGCCACCAGTGATTTGCAGGGGAAGCAAGAGACCCAGTACTTC. The encoded protein is CATSDLQGKQETQYF.

The chain links TRBV5-1 to TRBJ1-2; TRBD1 agrees at 8 bases. This CDR3 is 14 amino acids long. The junction had 10 bases not matched to a gene; V was cut back by 4 bases and J by 8 bases. From germline, CDR1 is SGHRS and CDR2 YFSETQ. Written as DNA, the CDR3 is TGCGCCAGCAGCCCCGGACAGGGCGGAAGGGGCTACACCTTC. Its protein product is CASSPGQGGRGYTF.

This clonotype was counted only a few times. This chain links TRBV20-1 with TRBJ2-4; TRBD1 matches 7 bases. J was trimmed by 7 bases and V by 4 bases; bases with no gene match: 7. CDR3 length: 13 residues. The germline gives CDR1 DFQATT, CDR2 SNEGSKA (reference sequence). The CDR3 region is CSAKYRGQNIQYF. CDR3 nucleotide sequence: TGCAGTGCTAAATACAGGGGCCAGAACATTCAGTACTTC.

The chain joins TRBV6-2 or TRBV6-3 to TRBJ2-7, with 7 bases matching TRBD2. CDR3 length: 14 residues. Germline V lookup: CDR1 MNHEY, CDR2 SVGEGT. J gave up 2 bases and V 4 bases, and 5 bases lay outside the gene matches. CDR3 amino acids: CASSSGLVAYEQYF. CDR3 nucleotides: TGTGCCAGCAGTTCCGGACTAGTGGCCTACGAGCAGTACTTC.

The chain has TRBV19 and TRBJ2-1; 8 bases agree with TRBD2. This CDR3 has 13 residues. CDR1 is LNHDA and CDR2 is SQIVND in the germline V gene (reference sequence). The junction had 7 bases not matched to a gene; V was cut back by 5 bases and J by 10 bases. The CDR3 is CASSPGLAQEQFF. The DNA of the CDR3 is TGTGCCAGTAGTCCTGGACTAGCCCAGGAGCAGTTCTTC.

This clonotype has a handful of counts. The genes are TRBV5-1 and TRBJ2-6; D not certain. The CDR3 has 13 residues. The ends were cut back, 6 bases at V and 0 bases at J, with 4 bases in the middle. Looked up from germline, CDR1 is SGHRS and CDR2 is YFSETQ. CDR3 region: CASMSSGANVLTF. In DNA form, the CDR3 reads TGCGCCAGCATGTCCTCTGGGGCCAACGTCCTGACTTTC.

This clonotype has just a few counts. This chain's CDR3 is CASSFRAPTDTQYF. The DNA for the CDR3 is TGTGCCAGCAGTTTCCGCGCGCCAACAGATACGCAGTATTTT. The chain employs TRBV12-3 or TRBV12-4 and TRBJ2-3, with unresolved D. This CDR3 is built from 14 residues. V was trimmed by 3 bases and J by 3 bases, leaving 10 bases between them.

This clonotype was counted a few times. The CDR3 DNA reads as TGCAGTGCCAAGGCAGATACGCAGTATTTT. It encodes CSAKADTQYF. The J gene is TRBJ2-3, the V gene TRBV20-1; D remains ambiguous. The CDR3 extends over 10 amino acids. Trimming took 6 bases from V and 4 from J, leaving 5 bases between them. Germline CDR1 reads DFQATT; CDR2 reads SNEGSKA (reference sequence).